Listed below are T cell receptor beta chains from one sample, sequenced in a study of T cells in Graves' hyperthyroidism and ophthalmopathy. TCRdb re-called the multiplex PCR reads with MiXCR, one entry per CDR3 protein. The data contain 500,000 to 650,000 distinct CDR3 sequences, about 15% of them seen just once; the ten biggest clones take up around 12%. The sample taken for sequencing was blood. The receptor set was obtained from a woman aged 45-59 years with Graves' ophthalmopathy. CDR3s include the opening cysteine and the closing phenylalanine or tryptophan. A D gene is named only where the DNA matches it firmly. Size values are once, few and many counts, or a class for expanded clones, and some rows have none.

size: many
J: TRBJ2-1
V: TRBV5-1
D: -
length: 16
CDR3: CASSLLGLASPDEQFF
DNA: TGCGCCAGCAGCTTGTTAGGGTTAGCTTCTCCCGATGAGCAGTTCTTC

size: -
J: TRBJ1-1
V: TRBV7-3
D: -
length: 11
CDR3: CASRFNKEAFF
DNA: TGTGCCAGCAGATTCAACAAAGAAGCTTTCTTT

size: many
J: TRBJ2-2
V: TRBV7-2
D: -
length: 14
CDR3: CASSPAGGTGELFF
DNA: TGTGCCAGCAGTCCCGCCGGGGGCACCGGGGAGCTGTTTTTT

size: -
J: TRBJ2-7
V: TRBV7-2
D: TRBD2
length: 16
CDR3: CASSRTSGSVENEQYF
DNA: TGTGCCAGCAGCCGGACTAGCGGGAGTGTAGAAAATGAGCAGTACTTC

size: many
J: TRBJ2-1
V: TRBV30
D: -
length: 15
CDR3: CAWTLWSASYNEQFF
DNA: TGTGCCTGGACCTTGTGGAGCGCGTCCTACAATGAGCAGTTCTTC

size: many
J: TRBJ2-7
V: TRBV7-2
D: TRBD2
length: 15
CDR3: CASSPGLAGPYEQYF
DNA: TGTGCCAGCAGCCCGGGACTAGCGGGCCCATACGAGCAGTACTTC

size: many
J: TRBJ2-7
V: TRBV6-1
D: TRBD1
length: 13
CDR3: CASSLGQPYEQYF
DNA: TGTGCCAGCAGTCTGGGACAGCCTTACGAGCAGTACTTC

size: many
J: TRBJ2-1
V: TRBV7-9
D: TRBD2
length: 18
CDR3: CASSLAQAGLAKYNEQFF
DNA: TGTGCCAGCAGCTTAGCGCAGGCGGGACTAGCGAAATACAATGAGCAGTTCTTC

size: -
J: TRBJ2-7
V: TRBV19
D: -
length: 14
CDR3: CASSISLFLGEQYF
DNA: TGTGCCAGTAGTATATCCCTCTTTCTGGGCGAGCAGTACTTC

size: many
J: TRBJ2-3
V: TRBV7-2
D: -
length: 16
CDR3: CASSLRPAGTADTQYF
DNA: TGTGCCAGCAGCTTACGCCCGGCGGGAACCGCAGATACGCAGTATTTT

size: few
J: TRBJ2-1
V: TRBV5-1
D: TRBD1
length: 16
CDR3: CASSKSGTGGFNEQFF
DNA: TGCGCCAGCAGCAAATCCGGGACAGGGGGATTTAATGAGCAGTTCTTC